This TCR beta chain was retrieved from a study of T cells in tumors after PD-1 blockade. Study-wide background: No patient had prior checkpoint blockade, systemic immunosuppression, or radiotherapy within 4 weeks. A subset received ongoing vismodegib 150 mg daily alongside anti-PD-1 therapy. Mean per blood sample: roughly 100,000 templates (about 21,000-270,000), 35,000 to 45,000 unique clonotypes.

The V gene's germline CDR1 is SGHVS and CDR2 FQNEAQ. With V trimmed by 4 bases and J by 4 bases, 9 bases remained unmatched. The CDR3 consists of 15 residues. TCRdb's table, derived via immunoSEQ multiplex PCR, lists solely in-frame clones and lacks some. The sample records about 33,000 clones, roughly 73% being singletons. The V and J genes are TRBV7-8 and TRBJ2-7; 8 bases match TRBD1. Sequenced material: PBMCs, taken before anti-PD-1 treatment. This clonotype was obtained from a human donor with basal cell carcinoma. The CDR3 spells CASSSRTGFMYEQYF. CDR3 coding DNA: TGTGCCAGCAGCTCCCGGACAGGGTTTATGTACGAGCAGTACTTC.